This T cell receptor beta chain derives from a study of T cell responses to AZD1222 COVID-19 vaccine. The overall study: Second-dose intervals near 4 or 12 weeks were combined.

Study outcomes and limitations: Of spike-specific TCRs, nearly half reportedly target regions left unmutated in variants. Compared with day 0, the breadth and depth of the Spike-specific TCR repertoire rose significantly after two doses of AZD1222. Along spike, vaccine-associated CD4 TCRs were found throughout, with dominance at 160-218 and 743-854.

Details on this clone: Its specificity is unknown.

The CDR3 is made up of 13 amino acids. Germline values: CDR1 SEHNR, CDR2 FQNEAQ (reference sequence). The junction had 3 bases not matched to a gene; V was cut back by 3 bases and J by 5 bases. The data were produced by immunoSEQ multiplex PCR, yet TCRdb's version contains in-frame clones alone and is incomplete. The sample consists of some 130,000 clones, about 88% of them appearing once. The sequencing here drew on peripheral blood, taken on day 0 of AZD1222 vaccination. The TCR comes from an adult in good health. The rearrangement links TRBV7-9 to TRBJ2-5; TRBD1 agrees at 7 bases. CDR3 amino acids: CASSFTGAETQYF. The CDR3 DNA sequence: TGTGCCAGCAGCTTTACAGGGGCGGAGACCCAGTACTTC.